The next 32 T cell receptor beta chains were all read from a single sample in a study of OX40 agonist ivuxolimab in advanced cancers. TCRdb's copy holds only in-frame clones and misses some; the assay was immunoSEQ multiplex PCR. The sample has about 59,000 clones, approximately 87% seen once; the top ten hold 5% to 6%. This specimen was CD4+ or CD8+ T cells sorted from blood, taken in a trial of the OX40 agonist ivuxolimab. These receptors originate from an adult with an advanced solid tumor such as melanoma, head and neck, liver or kidney cancer.

The rearrangement links TRBV5-1 to TRBJ1-1; D is unresolved. The V end lost 9 bases, the J end lost 11 bases, and 23 bases lay between the germline ends. The CDR3 covers 13 residues. Germline CDR1 reads SGHRS; CDR2 reads YFSETQ. CDR3 sequence (DNA): TGCGCCAACCACGGACCGCAATCGGGTGGGGCTTTCTTT. This codes for CANHGPQSGGAFF.

The chain is built from TRBV2 and TRBJ1-5, with D perhaps matching TRBD1 (5 bases). In germline, CDR1 is SNHLY, CDR2 FYNNEI. This CDR3 is built from 15 residues. Deletions cut 6 bases from V and 0 bases from J, with 12 bases between. CDR3 bases: TGTGCCAGCAGCCCCGGGGCTAATAGCAATCAGCCCCAGCATTTT. It translates to CASSPGANSNQPQHF. The entire variable domain, with the rest obtained from reference TRBV2 and TRBJ1-5, is as follows: EPEVTQTPSHQVTQMGQEVILRCVPISNHLYFYWYRQILGQKVEFLVSFYNNEISEKSEIFDDQFSVERPDGSNFTLKIRSTKLEDSAMYFCASSPGANSNQPQHFGDGTRLSIL.

V is TRBV25-1 and J is TRBJ1-2; D uncertain. Germline CDR1 reads MGHDK; CDR2 reads SYGVNS. Between the trimmed V and J ends, which lost 7 bases and 2 bases, there was a span of 5 bases. CDR3 length: 11 residues. CDR3 protein: CASTDNYGYTF. CDR3 in DNA: TGTGCCAGCACGGACAACTATGGCTACACCTTC.

The chain carries TRBV9 and TRBJ1-1; 7 nucleotides line up with TRBD1. This CDR3 spans 16 amino acids. With 7 bases clipped from V and 1 base from J, the junction kept 13 bases outside the gene matches. Germline lookup yields CDR1 SGDLS and CDR2 YYNGEE. CDR3 residues: CASSSGGGGWNTEAFF. The DNA of the CDR3 is TGTGCCAGCTCTTCCGGAGGGGGCGGATGGAACACTGAAGCTTTCTTT.

The chain employs TRBV4-1 and TRBJ2-1; D gene uncertain. The V gene's germline CDR1 is MGHRA and CDR2 YSYEKL. This CDR3 has 11 amino acids. Trimming pared 4 bases from V and 7 bases from J, leaving 5 bases between. CDR3 amino acids: CASSLRNEQFF. DNA for the CDR3: TGCGCCAGCAGCCTTCGTAATGAGCAGTTCTTC.

The CDR3 sequence is CASSLKAVRVTASGTEAFF. The CDR3, as DNA: TGTGCCAGCAGTTTAAAGGCAGTGAGGGTGACGGCCTCTGGCACTGAAGCTTTCTTT. The chain couples TRBV27 to TRBJ1-1; D unclear. This CDR3 is built from 19 residues. V was cut by 2 bases and J by 4 bases, with 26 bases left in between. The germline CDR1 and CDR2 sequences are MNHEY and SMNVEV (reference sequence).

In nucleotides, the CDR3 is TGTGCCAGCAGTCCCAGGAACACCGGGGAGCTGTTTTTT. It yields the protein CASSPRNTGELFF. The gene calls are TRBV28 and TRBJ2-2, with no clear D. In germline, CDR1 is MDHEN, CDR2 SYDVKM. This CDR3 contains 13 residues. V dropped 5 bases and J dropped 1 base, with 5 bases sitting between them.

This clone has more than one count but fewer than ten. The gene calls are TRBV5-1 and TRBJ2-7; D is ambiguous. The germline CDR1 and CDR2 sequences are SGHRS and YFSETQ. This CDR3 spans 13 amino acids. The ends were cut back, 0 bases at V and 3 bases at J, with 7 bases in the middle. The CDR3 region is CASSLGDDYEQYF. Written as DNA, the CDR3 is TGCGCCAGCAGCTTGGGTGACGACTACGAGCAGTACTTC.

CDR3 region: CASMGQRGSPLHF. CDR3 bases: TGTGCCAGCATGGGGCAACGAGGCTCACCCCTCCACTTT. The V and J genes are TRBV7-9 and TRBJ1-6; tentatively, D is TRBD1 (5 bases). In germline, CDR1 is SEHNR, CDR2 FQNEAQ (reference sequence). This CDR3 spans 13 amino acids. The germline V and J ends were trimmed by 7 bases and 10 bases, with 14 bases remaining between them.

V usage is TRBV9 and J usage is TRBJ2-2, with D maybe TRBD2 (5 bases). V was clipped by 2 bases and J by 5 bases, with 16 bases between them. This CDR3 has 16 residues. CDR1 SGDLS and CDR2 YYNGEE come from the germline V gene. The CDR3 DNA reads TGTGCCAGCAGCGTTGGCCTCTCTTCGGGAACCGGGGAGCTGTTTTTT. Its translation is CASSVGLSSGTGELFF.

This chain uses TRBV4-2 with TRBJ2-7, with D possibly being TRBD2 (6 bases). Germline V gene data show CDR1 as LGHNA and CDR2 as YNFKEQ. The CDR3 loop spans 14 amino acids. Trimming shortened V by 2 bases and J by 1 base, and 9 bases separated the two germline ends. The CDR3 reads CASSQPGTSYEQYF. Written as DNA, the CDR3 is TGTGCCAGCAGCCAACCCGGGACTTCCTACGAGCAGTACTTC.

This clone came up once. This sequence joins TRBV5-1 and TRBJ2-2; TRBD1 matches at 7 bases. The germline CDR1 and CDR2 sequences are SGHRS and YFSETQ. CDR3 length: 13 amino acids. The junction had 1 base not matched to a gene; V was cut back by 4 bases and J by 4 bases. CDR3 region: CASSRQGTGELFF. DNA of the CDR3: TGCGCCAGCAGCCGACAGGGCACCGGGGAGCTGTTTTTT.

The gene calls are TRBV2 and TRBJ2-3; possibly TRBD1 for D (7 bases). From germline, CDR1 is SNHLY and CDR2 FYNNEI. The length of the CDR3 is 15 residues. V was cut by 6 bases and J by 1 base, with 14 bases left in between. CDR3 DNA: TGTGCCAGCAGGCCGACAGGGACTGGCACAGATACGCAGTATTTT. Amino acid sequence: CASRPTGTGTDTQYF.

J is TRBJ2-7 and V is TRBV5-1; no firm D call. Trimming left V 0 bases short and J 3 bases short, with 4 bases between. The CDR3 has 12 amino acids. Germline CDR1 reads SGHRS; CDR2 reads YFSETQ. CDR3 sequence (DNA): TGCGCCAGCAGCTTGGTGAACTACGAGCAGTACTTC. Protein sequence: CASSLVNYEQYF.

The rearrangement links TRBV6-1 to TRBJ1-5; 7 bases match TRBD1. The CDR3 loop spans 13 amino acids. J lost 5 bases, V lost 6 bases, and 4 bases had no gene match. CDR1 is MNHNS and CDR2 is SASEGT in the germline V gene. Here the CDR3 DNA reads TGTGCCAGCAGAGGACAGGTAGATCAGCCCCAGCATTTT. This codes for CASRGQVDQPQHF.

This sequence joins TRBV7-9 and TRBJ2-5; tentative D call: TRBD2 (6 bases). The CDR3 length is 18 residues. Germline CDR1 reads SEHNR; CDR2 reads FQNEAQ (reference sequence). V was cut by 2 bases and J by 0 bases, with 19 bases left in between. The CDR3 nucleotides read TGTGCCAGCAGCTTACGAAGGGGCTCGGGGGACTACCAAGAGACCCAGTACTTC. As protein: CASSLRRGSGDYQETQYF.

The V gene is TRBV7-3, the J gene TRBJ2-3; 8 bases are a match to TRBD2. The CDR3 contains 17 residues. The germline CDR1 and CDR2 sequences are SGHTA and FQGTGA. Trimming at V came to 5 bases and at J to 3 bases, leaving 13 bases not matched to a gene. CDR3 residues: CASSPRGSGSGTDTQYF. Written as DNA, the CDR3 is TGTGCCAGCAGCCCCCGGGGGAGCGGGAGTGGAACAGATACGCAGTATTTT.

V gene TRBV4-3 combines with J gene TRBJ2-3; D is ambiguous. The CDR3 is 12 residues long. Germline assignment: CDR1 LGHNA and CDR2 YSLEER. As DNA, the CDR3 is TGCTTCCGACCTGCCTCCACAGATACGCAGTATTTT. Its protein product is CFRPASTDTQYF.

This clone was seen only once. V is TRBV6-1 and J is TRBJ1-6; tentative D call: TRBD1 (6 bases). This CDR3 is 17 amino acids long. CDR1 and CDR2 from the germline V gene are MNHNS and SASEGT. V lost 2 bases to trimming and J lost 0 bases, with 11 bases between them. The CDR3 nucleotides read TGTGCCAGCAGTGAAAGTAGGGGGAGCTCCTATAATTCACCCCTCCACTTT. The encoded protein is CASSESRGSSYNSPLHF.

This clone was seen once. The chain links TRBV9 to TRBJ2-3; 10 bases align to TRBD1. Germline CDR1 reads SGDLS; CDR2 reads YYNGEE. The CDR3 covers 16 residues. V trimming: 4 bases; J trimming: 4 bases; junction bases outside the gene matches: 9. The CDR3 spells CASSTWTGGIADTQYF. CDR3 DNA: TGTGCCAGCAGCACATGGACAGGGGGAATTGCAGATACGCAGTATTTT.

The chain employs TRBV4-3 and TRBJ1-1; 11 bases are a match to TRBD1. J lost 4 bases, V lost 3 bases, and 1 base had no gene match. CDR3 size: 14 residues. Per germline, CDR1 LGHNA and CDR2 YSLEER. CDR3 nucleotide sequence: TGCGCCAGCAGCCAGGGACAGGGGGGCACTGAAGCTTTCTTT. It yields the protein CASSQGQGGTEAFF.

This clone was recorded only once. The CDR3, as DNA: TGTGCCAGCTCACGGGAGGCCTTTTGGGAGCAGTACTTC. Residues: CASSREAFWEQYF. The chain is built from TRBV18 and TRBJ2-7, with D possibly matching TRBD2 (6 bases). The CDR3 covers 13 residues. V lost 4 bases and J lost 7, with 14 bases in between. Germline loops: CDR1 KGHSH, CDR2 LQKENI.

The J gene is TRBJ1-2, the V gene TRBV10-3; D is ambiguous. The CDR3 length is 13 residues. Trimming removed 2 bases from V and 8 bases from J, with 12 bases in between. Germline V gives CDR1 ENHRY, CDR2 SYGVKD. The chain's CDR3 is CAISEVAGGGYTF. The CDR3 coding sequence is TGTGCCATCAGTGAGGTTGCAGGCGGAGGCTACACCTTC.

The chain links TRBV10-2 to TRBJ1-6, with D perhaps TRBD1 (5 bases). The CDR3 covers 17 residues. With 0 bases removed from V and 8 bases from J, the gap between germline ends came to 17 bases. CDR1 and CDR2 (germline): WSHSY, SAAADI. CDR3 in DNA: TGCGCCAGCAGTGAGTCCCCGTTCTACGGGGGAGATTCACCCCTCCACTTT. It specifies CASSESPFYGGDSPLHF.

V usage is TRBV19 and J usage is TRBJ2-1; D might be TRBD1 (6 bases). V was cut by 0 bases and J by 3 bases, with 9 bases left in between. CDR3 length: 15 amino acids. Germline V CDR1 and CDR2: LNHDA, SQIVND (reference sequence). The CDR3: CASSIDRGYYNEQFF. The CDR3 bases are TGTGCCAGTAGTATAGACAGGGGCTACTACAATGAGCAGTTCTTC.

The CDR3 spells CASSRGLTGPTEAFF. CDR3 in DNA: TGTGCCAGCAGCCGGGGCCTTACAGGGCCCACTGAAGCTTTCTTT. The V call is TRBV7-8, the J call TRBJ1-1; maybe TRBD1 (6 bases). The CDR3 contains 15 residues. CDR1 is SGHVS, CDR2 FQNEAQ, per germline. V lost 5 bases, J lost 4 bases, and 17 bases lay in between. Filled out from reference TRBV7-8 and TRBJ1-1, the complete variable domain reads GAGVSQSPRYKVAKRGQDVALRCDPISGHVSLFWYQQALGQGPEFLTYFQNEAQLDKSGLPSDRFFAERPEGSVSTLKIQRTQQEDSAVYLCASSRGLTGPTEAFFGQGTRLTVV.

This chain links TRBV4-1 with TRBJ1-2; unclear D gene. The ends were cut back, 1 base at V and 3 bases at J, with 15 bases in the middle. This CDR3 spans 16 amino acids. The germline V gene encodes CDR1 MGHRA and CDR2 YSYEKL. The CDR3 nucleotides read TGCGCCAGCAGCCAAGCCCCATTTTCACCGGACTATGGCTACACCTTC. Encoded protein: CASSQAPFSPDYGYTF.

The chain uses TRBV2 and TRBJ2-1; D remains unclear. CDR1 is SNHLY, CDR2 FYNNEI, per germline. The V end was cut by 5 bases, the J end by 6 bases, with 14 bases between. This CDR3 spans 14 amino acids. The CDR3 loop reads CASSSLSSVNEQFF. The CDR3 bases are TGTGCCAGCAGTTCTCTTTCCTCGGTCAATGAGCAGTTCTTC.

The J gene is TRBJ1-1, the V gene TRBV9; possible D gene TRBD1, 5 bases. The CDR3 consists of 13 residues. V lost 0 bases, J lost 12 bases, and 15 bases lay in between. Germline-derived CDR1 and CDR2 are SGDLS and YYNGEE. CDR3 protein: CASSVVDRGITFF. The CDR3 DNA follows: TGTGCCAGCAGCGTAGTCGACCGGGGGATCACTTTCTTT.

The chain has TRBV5-1 and TRBJ1-6, with 7 bases that match TRBD1. V lost 4 bases, J lost 6 bases, and 7 bases stayed unmatched. This CDR3 contains 15 residues. Per germline, CDR1 SGHRS and CDR2 YFSETQ. The CDR3 loop reads CASSQGGQPNSPLHF. In DNA form, the CDR3 reads TGCGCCAGCAGCCAGGGGGGGCAGCCTAATTCACCCCTCCACTTT.

The chain uses TRBV19 and TRBJ2-5, with 7 bases that match TRBD2. V shed 3 bases, J shed 4 bases, and the junction held 2 bases outside the gene matches. This CDR3 comprises 13 residues. Germline-derived CDR1 and CDR2 are LNHDA and SQIVND (reference sequence). The CDR3 sequence: CASSIPGGETQYF. The DNA for the CDR3 is TGTGCCAGTAGTATCCCGGGGGGAGAGACCCAGTACTTC. Looking up the rest from reference TRBV19 and TRBJ2-5 gives the full variable domain: DGGITQSPKYLFRKEGQNVTLSCEQNLNHDAMYWYRQDPGQGLRLIYYSQIVNDFQKGDIAEGYSVSREKKESFPLTVTSAQKNPTAFYLCASSIPGGETQYFGPGTRLLVL.

This clone was picked up a small number of times. This chain connects TRBV27 to TRBJ1-1; D may be TRBD1 (5 bases). The V gene's germline CDR1 is MNHEY and CDR2 SMNVEV (reference sequence). The CDR3 length is 14 residues. Trimming took 6 bases from V and 0 from J, leaving 11 bases between them. The CDR3 sequence: CASRSRVMNTEAFF. DNA for the CDR3: TGTGCCAGCAGGTCCAGGGTAATGAACACTGAAGCTTTCTTT.